A single sample is the source of the 18 T cell receptor beta chains below, sequenced in a study of cytomegalovirus exposure and HLA in healthy donors. PCR was performed using 60 Vbeta and 13 Jbeta primers. Profiling relied on immunoSEQ multiplex PCR, and the TCRdb table lists in-frame clones only, not all of them. The data show over 150,000 clones, approximately 78% seen once. The specimen was PBMCs. The origin of the receptors is a woman between 45 and 60 years old in good health and CMV-seropositive.

This sequence joins TRBV27 and TRBJ2-5; 9 positions match TRBD2. V gave up 3 bases and J gave up 4 bases; unmatched junction bases: 15. This CDR3 comprises 18 residues. CDR1 is MNHEY, CDR2 SMNVEV, per germline (reference sequence). DNA for the CDR3: TGTGCCAGCAGTTTTAAGGCGGGGGGGCCCCGAGGGAGAGAGACCCAGTACTTC. This codes for CASSFKAGGPRGRETQYF.

This clone has just a few counts. This rearrangement joins TRBV6-5 to TRBJ2-1; weak D call: TRBD2 (6 bases). The CDR3 contains 16 residues. The germline V gene encodes CDR1 MNHEY and CDR2 SVGAGI. V lost 4 bases and J 3 bases, leaving 16 bases between the germline ends. CDR3 amino acids: CASSFTSIGLYNEQFF. For the CDR3, the DNA is TGTGCCAGCAGTTTTACTAGCATCGGCCTCTACAATGAGCAGTTCTTC.

V is TRBV4-1 and J is TRBJ1-2, with D hard to call. Germline V gene sequence: CDR1 MGHRA, CDR2 YSYEKL. The CDR3 runs 14 residues. Trimming shortened V by 1 base and J by 8 bases, and 14 bases separated the two germline ends. The DNA for the CDR3 is TGCGCCAGCAGCCAAGTTGGAGGGAATAAAGGCTACACCTTC. It specifies CASSQVGGNKGYTF.

The chain is built from TRBV2 and TRBJ2-2; D is possibly TRBD2 (6 bases). The CDR3 has 15 residues. Germline values: CDR1 SNHLY, CDR2 FYNNEI. Deletions cut 10 bases from V and 3 bases from J, with 18 bases between. CDR3 bases: TGTGCCATCTTGACGGAGGGATGGGACACCGGGGAGCTGTTTTTT. It translates to CAILTEGWDTGELFF.

This chain joins TRBV27 and TRBJ2-7; 7 nucleotides agree with TRBD2. The CDR3 contains 12 residues. V was clipped by 7 bases and J by 5 bases; unmatched bases: 5. Per the germline V gene, CDR1 is MNHEY and CDR2 is SMNVEV (reference sequence). This chain's CDR3 is CASIKSGNEQYF. In nucleotides, the CDR3 is TGTGCCAGCATCAAAAGCGGGAACGAGCAGTACTTC.

V and J are TRBV7-7 and TRBJ2-5; D might be TRBD1 (6 bases). Between the trimmed V and J ends, which lost 3 bases and 4 bases, there was a span of 9 bases. The CDR3 is 13 amino acids. Germline-derived CDR1 and CDR2 are SSHAT and FNYEAQ (reference sequence). The CDR3 nucleotides read TGTGCCAGCAGCTTTGGGGGCTCAGAGACCCAGTACTTC. As protein: CASSFGGSETQYF.

The rearrangement joins TRBV14 to TRBJ2-7; 10 nucleotides match TRBD1. This CDR3 has 14 amino acids. The trim removed 4 bases at V and 6 bases at J, leaving 6 bases unmatched. The V gene's germline CDR1 is SGHDN and CDR2 FVKESK. Here the CDR3 reads CASSLIRDRGEQYF. The DNA for the CDR3 is TGTGCCAGCAGCCTTATACGGGACAGGGGCGAGCAGTACTTC.

The V call is TRBV4-1, the J call TRBJ1-2, with D possibly matching TRBD1 (5 bases). Per the germline V gene, CDR1 is MGHRA and CDR2 is YSYEKL. This CDR3 is 16 amino acids long. Trimming pared 1 base from V and 4 bases from J, leaving 16 bases between. In DNA, the CDR3 is TGCGCCAGCAGCCAAGGTGACAGCCCGGCCCTCTATGGCTACACCTTC. Its translation: CASSQGDSPALYGYTF.

This clone was recorded only once. The chain recombines TRBV19 with TRBJ2-4; weak D call: TRBD1 (5 bases). Trimming took 5 bases from V and 8 from J, leaving 7 bases between them. The germline V gene has CDR1 LNHDA and CDR2 SQIVND (reference sequence). CDR3 length: 11 amino acids. CDR3: CASSSGYIQYF. The CDR3, as DNA: TGTGCCAGTAGTTCAGGGTACATTCAGTACTTC.

Of note for this clone: Mismatch with germline at one junction end may stem from a read error. J is TRBJ1-4 and V is TRBV13, with a weak D call TRBD1 (6 bases). The germline gives CDR1 PRHDT, CDR2 FYEKMQ (reference sequence). CDR3 size: 15 residues. CDR3 in DNA: TGTGCCAGCAGCGGGACCGGGACACGGAATGGAAAACTGTTTTTT. It yields the protein CASSGTGTRNGKLFF.

The chain recombines TRBV7-9 with TRBJ1-1; D unclear. Germline CDR1 SEHNR, CDR2 FQNEAQ (reference sequence). With 4 bases removed from V and 2 bases from J, the gap between germline ends came to 8 bases. The CDR3 runs to 13 residues. Here the CDR3 reads CASSSHSNTEAFF. CDR3 nucleotides: TGTGCCAGCAGCTCGCACAGCAACACTGAAGCTTTCTTT.

The chain joins TRBV27 to TRBJ2-2; a weak D match, TRBD1 (6 bases). Germline values: CDR1 MNHEY, CDR2 SMNVEV (reference sequence). The CDR3 is 16 amino acids. Trimming removed 3 bases from V and 2 bases from J, with 13 bases in between. The CDR3 reads CASSFRHRDNTGELFF. The CDR3 DNA follows: TGTGCCAGCAGTTTTCGTCACAGGGATAACACCGGGGAGCTGTTTTTT.

The chain recombines TRBV25-1 with TRBJ2-1; a possible D gene is TRBD2 (7 bases). The CDR3 runs to 14 residues. Germline CDR1 is MGHDK and CDR2 is SYGVNS. Trimming shortened V by 8 bases and J by 3 bases, and 14 bases separated the two germline ends. The CDR3 is CASWGGGIYNEQFF. In nucleotides, the CDR3 is TGTGCCAGCTGGGGGGGCGGGATCTACAATGAGCAGTTCTTC. The full variable domain, completed using reference TRBV25-1 and TRBJ2-1, is EADIYQTPRYLVIGTGKKITLECSQTMGHDKMYWYQQDPGMELHLIHYSYGVNSTEKGDLSSESTVSRIRTEHFPLTLESARPSHTSQYLCASWGGGIYNEQFFGPGTRLTVL.

The rearrangement links TRBV19 to TRBJ2-1; the match to TRBD1 covers 9 bases. CDR3 length equals 15 residues. With V trimmed by 5 bases and J by 4 bases, 6 bases remained unmatched. Germline V gene sequence: CDR1 LNHDA, CDR2 SQIVND (reference sequence). CDR3 amino acids: CASSETGGPYNEQFF. CDR3 DNA: TGTGCCAGTAGTGAAACAGGGGGCCCATACAATGAGCAGTTCTTC.

The sample holds a few counts of this clone. The chain recombines TRBV19 with TRBJ2-7; D is undetermined. CDR1 is LNHDA, CDR2 SQIVND, per germline (reference sequence). V dropped 3 bases and J dropped 0 bases, with 12 bases sitting between them. CDR3 length equals 15 residues. The CDR3 region has the DNA TGTGCCAGTAGTATTTCTGCGGTAAGCTCCTACGAGCAGTACTTC. This codes for CASSISAVSSYEQYF.

The rearrangement uses TRBV2 and TRBJ2-5, with 7 nucleotides matching TRBD1. The length of the CDR3 is 13 residues. Germline V lookup: CDR1 SNHLY, CDR2 FYNNEI. CDR3 sequence (DNA): TGTGCTAGGGCGCAGGGGGTCCAAGAGACCCAGTACTTC. Protein: CARAQGVQETQYF.

The chain combines TRBV30 with TRBJ2-4; tentatively, D is TRBD2 (5 bases). The CDR3 length is 14 residues. The germline V gene encodes CDR1 GTSNPN and CDR2 SVGIG (reference sequence). V was cut by 3 bases and J by 0 bases, with 9 bases left in between. The CDR3 sequence: CAWSRREAKNIQYF. The DNA of the CDR3 is TGTGCCTGGAGCCGCCGGGAAGCCAAAAACATTCAGTACTTC. Supplemented by reference TRBV30 and TRBJ2-4, the full variable domain reads SQTIHQWPATLVQPVGSPLSLECTVEGTSNPNLYWYRQAAGRGLQLLFYSVGIGQISSEVPQNLSASRPQDRQFILSSKKLLLSDSGFYLCAWSRREAKNIQYFGAGTRLSVL.

The chain recombines TRBV18 with TRBJ2-1, with TRBD1 matching over 8 bases. The CDR3 extends over 15 amino acids. In germline, CDR1 is KGHSH, CDR2 LQKENI. Unmatched junction bases numbered 14, after V lost 8 bases and J lost 8 bases. Here the CDR3 reads CASTMTGANPHEQFF. CDR3 sequence (DNA): TGTGCCAGCACGATGACAGGGGCTAACCCCCATGAGCAGTTCTTC.